This passage covers 14 T cell receptor beta chains from one sample sequenced in a study of T cell clones after liver transplantation. Here immunoSEQ multiplex PCR was the method, and the copy in TCRdb shows in-frame clones only, minus some. The sample includes 75,000 to 95,000 clones, approximately 80% of them seen just once. The sequences come from CD4+ T cells from blood, collected around 48 months after liver transplant. The receptors derive from a human patient who received a liver transplant. The graft donor may have contributed some T cells.

The V and J genes are TRBV13 and TRBJ2-7; 7 bases are a match to TRBD1. Germline trimming cut 5 bases from V and 1 base from J; bases unmatched to any gene: 5. Germline V lookup: CDR1 PRHDT, CDR2 FYEKMQ (reference sequence). The length of the CDR3 is 14 residues. CDR3 DNA sequence: TGTGCCAGCAGCCGGGACAGCAGATCCTACGAGCAGTACTTC. This encodes CASSRDSRSYEQYF.

CDR3 protein: CASSERGQAPLHF. CDR3 nucleotide sequence: TGTGCCAGTAGTGAAAGGGGTCAGGCACCCCTCCACTTT. J is TRBJ1-6 and V is TRBV19; the D gene is possibly TRBD1 (5 bases). Trimming shortened V by 5 bases and J by 11 bases, and 13 bases separated the two germline ends. Germline values: CDR1 LNHDA, CDR2 SQIVND (reference sequence). The length of the CDR3 is 13 residues.

The J gene is TRBJ2-2, the V gene TRBV5-1, with D tentatively TRBD1 (6 bases). The CDR3 sequence is 15 residues long. CDR1 is SGHRS and CDR2 is YFSETQ in the germline V gene. V lost 5 bases and J 0 bases, leaving 11 bases between the germline ends. The CDR3 DNA reads TGCGCCAGCAGAGAGACAGGTGCGAACACCGGGGAGCTGTTTTTT. Translating gives CASRETGANTGELFF. The whole variable domain, remainder taken from reference TRBV5-1 and TRBJ2-2, is KAGVTQTPRYLIKTRGQQVTLSCSPISGHRSVSWYQQTPGQGLQFLFEYFSETQRNKGNFPGRFSGRQFSNSRSEMNVSTLELGDSALYLCASRETGANTGELFFGEGSRLTVL.

The CDR3 loop is CASKAGGYYNEQFF. The CDR3 nucleotides read TGTGCCAGCAAGGCGGGAGGATATTACAATGAGCAGTTCTTC. This chain connects TRBV28 to TRBJ2-1; 8 bases are a match to TRBD2. Germline CDR1 is MDHEN and CDR2 is SYDVKM. V shed 7 bases, J shed 4 bases, and the junction held 6 bases outside the gene matches. CDR3 length equals 14 residues.

The gene calls are TRBV6-4 and TRBJ1-1, with 7 bases fitting TRBD1. Germline V CDR1 and CDR2: MRHNA, SNTAGT. The CDR3 totals 20 residues. Trimming at V came to 6 bases and at J to 10 bases, leaving 32 bases not matched to a gene. The CDR3 DNA is TGTGCCAGCAGGGAGGGACAGACGACACTGAAGGTTATCAGGTTGGTGGTAGCTTTCTTT. Its protein is CASREGQTTLKVIRLVVAFF.

The V call is TRBV27, the J call TRBJ1-1; no definite D call. Germline CDR1 and CDR2: MNHEY and SMNVEV (reference sequence). Deletions cut 6 bases from V and 1 base from J, with 9 bases between. The CDR3 runs to 13 residues. CDR3 sequence: CASSHSRNTEAFF. CDR3 sequence (DNA): TGTGCCAGCAGCCATTCTCGGAACACTGAAGCTTTCTTT.

The chain employs TRBV7-3 and TRBJ2-3; D is possibly TRBD2 (5 bases). With 4 bases removed from V and 11 bases from J, the gap between germline ends came to 13 bases. In germline, CDR1 is SGHTA, CDR2 FQGTGA. The CDR3 length is 12 residues. The CDR3 region is CASSYMDGKQYF. DNA for the CDR3: TGTGCCAGCAGCTATATGGACGGGAAGCAGTATTTT.

The chain couples TRBV5-6 to TRBJ1-1; D is perhaps TRBD1 (6 bases). V lost 4 bases and J 4 bases, leaving 14 bases between the germline ends. This CDR3 region has 14 residues. Germline V gene lookup returns CDR1 SGHDT and CDR2 YYEEEE. DNA of the CDR3: TGTGCCAGCAGCCAGGGGTGGAGGGGCACTGAAGCTTTCTTT. Its translation: CASSQGWRGTEAFF.

CDR3 loop: CASSFPRRGLAGGNEQYF. The CDR3 DNA follows: TGTGCCAGCAGCTTCCCCCGTCGGGGACTAGCGGGAGGTAACGAGCAGTACTTC. V usage is TRBV7-2 and J usage is TRBJ2-7; 15 nucleotides line up with TRBD2. The V gene end was trimmed by 3 bases and the J gene end by 5 bases; junction bases not matched to a gene: 11. CDR3 length: 18 amino acids. The germline V gene has CDR1 SGHTA and CDR2 FQGNSA.

The chain recombines TRBV4-3 with TRBJ2-3, with D uncertain. CDR1 is LGHNA, CDR2 YSLEER, per germline. CDR3 length: 15 residues. Trimming took off 2 bases at V and 2 bases at J, with 11 bases between the two ends. The CDR3 region is CASSQTWPVTDTQYF. In nucleotides, the CDR3 is TGCGCCAGCAGCCAAACCTGGCCGGTCACAGATACGCAGTATTTT.

The V call is TRBV11-2, the J call TRBJ2-2, with a possible D match to TRBD2 (5 bases). Germline loops: CDR1 SGHAT, CDR2 FQNNGV. The CDR3 sequence is 14 residues long. Trimming cost V 5 bases and J 7 bases, with 14 bases left between them. The CDR3 nucleotides read TGTGCCAGCAGCCCTACACTAGGACGCGGGGAGCTGTTTTTT. This gives the protein CASSPTLGRGELFF.

The V and J genes are TRBV10-1 and TRBJ1-2, with D unresolved. The CDR3 spans 12 residues. V lost 4 bases and J lost 6, with 9 bases in between. Germline V gene lookup returns CDR1 WNHNN and CDR2 SYGVQD (reference sequence). This chain's CDR3 is CASSVLLNGYTF. For the CDR3, the DNA is TGCGCCAGCAGTGTGCTCCTAAATGGCTACACCTTC.

The V call is TRBV7-2, the J call TRBJ2-7; 12 bases are shared with TRBD2. CDR1 SGHTA and CDR2 FQGNSA come from the germline V gene. Trimming at V came to 5 bases and at J to 7 bases, leaving 6 bases not matched to a gene. The CDR3 totals 14 residues. The CDR3 DNA is TGTGCCAGCAGCCAGACTAGCGGGAGTAGAGAGCAGTACTTC. It is translated as CASSQTSGSREQYF.

V is TRBV2 and J is TRBJ2-7, with 7 bases aligning to TRBD2. The CDR3 length is 15 residues. Germline lookup yields CDR1 SNHLY and CDR2 FYNNEI. V was clipped by 0 bases and J by 7 bases; unmatched bases: 9. CDR3 DNA sequence: TGTGCCAGCAGTGAAGCACCAAGGGAGGGGAGGGAGCAGTACTTC. Protein product: CASSEAPREGREQYF.